The rows below give T cell receptor beta chains drawn from one sample of a study of control samples from healthy donors and cancer patients. Assay: immunoSEQ multiplex PCR; the TCRdb copy retains only in-frame clones and omits some. Among approximately 120,000 clones listed, 85% to 95% were seen once. Source material: PBMCs. The source of these receptors is a man older than 75 with head and neck cancer. Each CDR3 is given with its conserved first and last residue. The D gene is left open where the match is weak. Expanded clones are given a class, and other clones once, few, many or no size at all.

J gene	D gene	V gene	clone size	CDR3 DNA	CDR3 protein
TRBJ2-7	NA	TRBV30	NA	TGTGCCTGGAGCGAAACTAGATACGAGCAGTACTTC	CAWSETRYEQYF
TRBJ1-1	TRBD1	TRBV18	NA	TGTGCCAGCTCCCTCAGGGGGGGAGCTGAAGCTTTCTTT	CASSLRGGAEAFF
TRBJ1-2	NA	TRBV10-3	NA	TGTGCCACGGGGGAAATGAGGGAAAAAGGCTACACCTTC	CATGEMREKGYTF
TRBJ1-1	NA	TRBV4-3	NA	TGCGCCAGCAGCCAAGATTACGTCAGACTAAACACTGAAGCTTTCTTT	CASSQDYVRLNTEAFF
TRBJ2-3	NA	TRBV29-1	once	TGCAGCGTTGAAGAGCCCACAGCTGATACGCAGTATTTT	CSVEEPTADTQYF
TRBJ2-7	NA	TRBV7-2	once	TGTGCCAGCCGCCCGCCCGCCTCGCCCTACGAGCAGTACTTC	CASRPPASPYEQYF
TRBJ1-6	NA	TRBV5-1	NA	TGCGCCAGCAGCAGTGAGGGTAATTCACCCCTCCACTTT	CASSSEGNSPLHF
TRBJ1-3	NA	TRBV7-2	NA	TGTGCCAGCAGCTTAACGGTCCGCCGAAACACCATATATTTT	CASSLTVRRNTIYF
TRBJ1-2	NA	TRBV19	NA	TGTGCCAGTAGTATCGCCGGGGCGCTCCATGGCTACACCTTC	CASSIAGALHGYTF
TRBJ1-2	TRBD1	TRBV5-8	NA	TGTGCCAGCAGCTTGGGGGACAGGGCGGATGGCTACACCTTC	CASSLGDRADGYTF
TRBJ2-1	TRBD1	TRBV5-1	NA	TGCGCCAGCAGCCGTCCGGGACAGGGTTACAATGAGCAGTTCTTC	CASSRPGQGYNEQFF
TRBJ2-3	TRBD2	TRBV5-1	NA	TGCGCCAGCAGCTTGTACCCACTGACTAGCGGGGGAAGCACAGATACGCAGTATTTT	CASSLYPLTSGGSTDTQYF
TRBJ1-6	NA	TRBV7-8	NA	TGTGCCAGCAGCTTATCCATCTTCGGGGCTGGGGAAGACTCACCCCTCCACTTT	CASSLSIFGAGEDSPLHF
TRBJ1-1	TRBD1	TRBV29-1	once	TGCAGCGTGGCGGGACAGGTTGAAGCTTTCTTT	CSVAGQVEAFF
TRBJ1-1	NA	TRBV4-3	NA	TGCGCCAGCAGCCCCACATGGAGTCTGGGGGCTATGAACACTGAAGCTTTCTTT	CASSPTWSLGAMNTEAFF
TRBJ1-4	NA	TRBV6-5	NA	TGTGCCAGCAGTAGTAATGAAAAACTGTTTTTT	CASSSNEKLFF
TRBJ2-3	NA	TRBV3-1/TRBV3-2	NA	TGTGCCAGCAGCCAAGATTGGGCTAGCACAGATACGCAGTATTTT	CASSQDWASTDTQYF
TRBJ1-4	NA	TRBV2	NA	TGTGCCAGCAGTGAAGGGTGGGAAAAACTGTTTTTT	CASSEGWEKLFF
TRBJ2-6	TRBD2	TRBV5-1	NA	TGCGCCAGCAGTTCCGGGACTAGCTCTGGGGCCAACGTCCTGACTTTC	CASSSGTSSGANVLTF
TRBJ1-1	TRBD1	TRBV10-3	NA	TGTGCCATCAGCCGGACAGGGCCGTCCACTGAAGCTTTCTTT	CAISRTGPSTEAFF
TRBJ2-7	NA	TRBV21-1	NA	TGTGCCAGCAGCCGTAGGTCAGGGGCTTACGAGCAGTACTTC	CASSRRSGAYEQYF
TRBJ1-3	NA	TRBV18	NA	TGTGCCAGCTCACAGGACGGGACACCTAGAAACACCATATATTTT	CASSQDGTPRNTIYF
TRBJ1-2	TRBD1	TRBV19	NA	TGTGCCAGTAGGAGACAGGGGGTCGACTATGGCTACACCTTC	CASRRQGVDYGYTF
TRBJ1-3	NA	TRBV20-1	once	TGCAGTGCTCCCTATGGGAACACCATATATTTT	CSAPYGNTIYF
TRBJ2-5	NA	TRBV6-5	NA	TGTGCCAGCAGAAAAGAGACCCAGTACTTC	CASRKETQYF
TRBJ2-7	TRBD2	TRBV10-2	NA	TGCGCCAGCAGTGAGCCAGGACTAGCGGGAGCAGGCGAGCAGTACTTC	CASSEPGLAGAGEQYF
TRBJ1-6	NA	TRBV2	once	TGTGCCAGCAGAAACCTTTATAATTCACCCCTCCACTTT	CASRNLYNSPLHF
TRBJ1-2	NA	TRBV18	NA	TGTGCCAGCTCACCACCGCAACGGGGGGCTAACTATGGCTACACCTTC	CASSPPQRGANYGYTF
TRBJ2-7	NA	TRBV7-9	NA	TGTGCCAGCAGCCCGACGACCCGAGTGGGGGAGCAGTACTTC	CASSPTTRVGEQYF
TRBJ2-1	NA	TRBV2	NA	TGTGCCAGCGGCGGATCCTACAATGAGCAGTTCTTC	CASGGSYNEQFF
TRBJ2-7	NA	TRBV6-6	NA	TGTGCCAGCAGTTACTCGAGTAGGTACGACGAGCAGTACTTC	CASSYSSRYDEQYF
TRBJ2-7	NA	TRBV21-1	NA	TGTGCCAGCACCCCCGACAGGTCAAGCTACGAGCAGTACTTC	CASTPDRSSYEQYF
TRBJ1-1	TRBD1	TRBV7-9	NA	TGTGCCAGCAGCCAGGGACAGGGAAGGCGAAACACTGAAGCTTTCTTT	CASSQGQGRRNTEAFF
TRBJ1-1	NA	TRBV30	NA	TGTGCCTGGAGTCCACGGGGGAGGGCTTTCTTT	CAWSPRGRAFF
TRBJ1-2	NA	TRBV7-9	NA	TGTGCCAGCAGCCCAACGGGGGGGAAGAACTATGGCTACACCTTC	CASSPTGGKNYGYTF
TRBJ1-1	TRBD1	TRBV6-6	NA	TGTGCCAGCAGCGCGAGGAGGGGGCGGAACACTGAAGCTTTCTTT	CASSARRGRNTEAFF
TRBJ2-3	NA	TRBV10-1	NA	TGCGCCAGCGCTCTCGCCGGAACAGATACGCAGTATTTT	CASALAGTDTQYF
TRBJ2-5	NA	TRBV19	NA	TGTGCCAGTAGTAATCAGGGGCCAGAGACCCAGTACTTC	CASSNQGPETQYF
TRBJ2-2	NA	TRBV14	once	TGTGCCAGCAGCCAAAGGGGCAGGTCGAACACCGGGGAGCTGTTTTTT	CASSQRGRSNTGELFF
TRBJ2-1	NA	TRBV5-1	once	TGCGCCAGCAGCTTGGGCTTTTCGAGCTCCTACAATGAGCAGTTCTTC	CASSLGFSSSYNEQFF
TRBJ1-5	NA	TRBV19	NA	TGTGCCAGTAGCGAACCAAGCAGGAATCAGCCCCAGCATTTT	CASSEPSRNQPQHF
TRBJ1-5	TRBD1	TRBV12-5	once	TGTGCTAGTGGTTTGGGATCAGGGGGCGGTCAGCCCCAGCATTTT	CASGLGSGGGQPQHF
TRBJ2-1	TRBD1	TRBV5-4	NA	TGTGCCAGCAGCTTCTTACAGGGGGAAGGTAGCGGTGAGCAGTTCTTC	CASSFLQGEGSGEQFF
TRBJ2-3	NA	TRBV12-3/TRBV12-4	once	TGTGCCAGCAGTCGGGACCTCACAGATACGCAGTATTTT	CASSRDLTDTQYF
TRBJ1-6	NA	TRBV30	NA	TGTGCCTGGGGAAGGCGACAGGCCAATTCACCCCTCCACTTT	CAWGRRQANSPLHF
TRBJ2-7	NA	TRBV6-5	NA	TGTGCCAGCGATGAACCACCCTCCTACGAGCAGTACTTC	CASDEPPSYEQYF
TRBJ2-3	NA	TRBV4-3	NA	TGCGCCAGCAGCCAAGTAGGAGCAGCACTCTATACGCAGTATTTT	CASSQVGAALYTQYF
TRBJ1-1	TRBD1	TRBV3-1/TRBV3-2	NA	TGTGCCAGCAGTCGGACAGGGGACACTGAAGCTTTCTTT	CASSRTGDTEAFF
TRBJ1-1	TRBD1	TRBV5-1	NA	TGCGCCAGCAGCCGCGGACAGGGTTTAGCCCGGCTTCCCACTGAAGCTTTCTTT	CASSRGQGLARLPTEAFF
TRBJ2-2	NA	TRBV19	NA	TGTGCCAGTAGCCTGGGACAACTTACCGGGGAGCTGTTTTTT	CASSLGQLTGELFF
TRBJ1-2	TRBD1	TRBV7-8	NA	TGTGCCAGCAGTCCCCGGACAGGGGTCTATGGCTACACCTTC	CASSPRTGVYGYTF
TRBJ1-5	NA	TRBV19	NA	TGTGCCAGTAGTCAACAGGGAATTGGGGGGGGTCAGCCCCAGCATTTT	CASSQQGIGGGQPQHF
TRBJ2-1	TRBD2	TRBV7-9	NA	TGTGCCAGCAGCTTGGGGGAGGGATGGGACAATGAGCAGTTCTTC	CASSLGEGWDNEQFF
TRBJ2-7	NA	TRBV5-6	NA	TGTGCCAGCAGCTTGGTGCAGACCTACGAGCAGTACTTC	CASSLVQTYEQYF
TRBJ2-7	NA	TRBV4-1	NA	TGCGCCAGCAGCCAAGTAGGCAGGGACGGTCACTACGAGCAGTACTTC	CASSQVGRDGHYEQYF
TRBJ2-5	NA	TRBV2	once	TGTGCCAGCAGCATTCCTAGGGACCAAGAGACCCAGTACTTC	CASSIPRDQETQYF
TRBJ2-3	NA	TRBV5-1	NA	TGCGCCAGCAGCTTGGCCGCACAGGGATTCGTGGATACGCAGTATTTT	CASSLAAQGFVDTQYF
TRBJ1-2	TRBD1	TRBV6-5	NA	TGTGCCAGCAGTAGGGACAGGGGATTATATGGCTACACCTTC	CASSRDRGLYGYTF